A single T cell receptor beta chain is shown here with its context. This clonotype has a handful of counts. Its antigen is unknown. No much larger clone exists at a distance of one base, and base qualities are not known. The instrument given in TCRdb is Illumina HiSeq 2500. TCR beta libraries were prepared by quantitative 5'-RACE with molecular barcodes. From the authors' description of their analysis: A new computational method, built on a probabilistic model of VDJ rearrangement, was used to identify disease-linked TCR variants. TCRdb passed the public sequencing reads through fastp at Q25 and MiXCR, retaining productive beta sequences. Duplicate CDR3 protein sequences are folded into a single record with the most common DNA and genes. TCRdb, not the authors, supplied the V and J calls. Counted in this sample were some 400,000 distinct CDR3 sequences; under 25% of them appeared once. The ten most abundant clones make up approximately 15% of the sample.

This record comes from a study of CD8 T cells in ankylosing spondylitis listed by TCRdb under 2017. General notes on the study: T cell receptor beta repertoires were profiled in healthy donors and ankylosing spondylitis patients so that disease-linked TCR variants could be found. The full study cohort comprised around 23 ankylosing spondylitis patients and approximately 100 healthy donors. Peripheral blood samples were taken, and synovial fluid was additionally collected from ankylosing spondylitis patients.

General conclusions and limits of the study: Some motif variants were previously reported in synovial fluid and blood of reactive arthritis patients, suggesting common disease-initiation mechanisms. A TCR beta motif of several highly homologous amino acid variants appeared characteristic of blood from ankylosing spondylitis patients. The disease-linked clones showed a CD8+ phenotype and occurred at relatively low frequencies in peripheral blood. The disease-linked clones were reported to be significantly enriched in matched synovial fluid samples from ankylosing spondylitis patients.

The clonotype comes from a male donor with ankylosing spondylitis. Input material: blood, either unsorted or a sorted T cell fraction (not recorded which).

The CDR3 here reads CASSQSGRGTDTQYF. Read as DNA, the sequence is TGTGCCAGCAGCCAAAGCGGGAGAGGAACAGATACGCAGTATTTT. The chain was built from TRBV5-4 and TRBJ2-3; 8 junctional bases match TRBD2. In the germline V gene (reference sequence), CDR1 corresponds to SGHNT and CDR2 to YYREEE. Trimming leaves V shorter by 4 bases and J shorter by 3 bases, with the junction holding 7 bases beyond the gene matches. The CDR3 has 15 amino acids, counting the end cysteine and phenylalanine. Just the 45-base CDR3 DNA is kept, in frame starting at base 1. Reference TRBV5-4 and TRBJ2-3 genes cover what lies past the CDR3, so the full variable domain is ETGVTQSPTHLIKTRGQQVTLRCSSQSGHNTVSWYQQALGQGPQFIFQYYREEENGRGNFPPRFSGLQFPNYSSELNVNALELDDSALYLCASSQSGRGTDTQYFGPGTRLTVL.